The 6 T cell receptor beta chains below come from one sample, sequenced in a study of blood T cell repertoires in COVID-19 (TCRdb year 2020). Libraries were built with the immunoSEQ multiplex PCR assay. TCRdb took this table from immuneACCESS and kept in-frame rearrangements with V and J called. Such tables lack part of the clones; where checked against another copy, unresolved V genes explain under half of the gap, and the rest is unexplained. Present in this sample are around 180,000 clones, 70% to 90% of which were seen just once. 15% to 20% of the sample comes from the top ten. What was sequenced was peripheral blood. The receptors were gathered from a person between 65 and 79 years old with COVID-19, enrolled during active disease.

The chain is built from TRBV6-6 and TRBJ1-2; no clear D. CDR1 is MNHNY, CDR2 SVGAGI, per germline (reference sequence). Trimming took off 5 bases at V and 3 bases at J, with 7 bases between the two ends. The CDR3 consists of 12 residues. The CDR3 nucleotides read TGTGCCAGCAGTCCCCGGGACTATGGCTACACCTTC. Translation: CASSPRDYGYTF.

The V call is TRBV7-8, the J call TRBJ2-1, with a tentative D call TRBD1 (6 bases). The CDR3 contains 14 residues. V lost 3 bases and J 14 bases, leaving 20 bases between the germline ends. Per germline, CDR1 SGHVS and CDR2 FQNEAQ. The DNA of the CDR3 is TGTGCCAGCAGCTTGGGGACAACCACACCCGGGAAGTTCTTC. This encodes CASSLGTTTPGKFF.

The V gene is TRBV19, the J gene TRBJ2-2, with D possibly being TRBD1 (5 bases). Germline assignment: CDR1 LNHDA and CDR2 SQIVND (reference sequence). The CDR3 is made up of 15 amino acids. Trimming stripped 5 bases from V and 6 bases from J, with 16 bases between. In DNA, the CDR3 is TGTGCCAGTAGTTCGGCAGGGCGAGGCGCCGGGGAGCTGTTTTTT. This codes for CASSSAGRGAGELFF.

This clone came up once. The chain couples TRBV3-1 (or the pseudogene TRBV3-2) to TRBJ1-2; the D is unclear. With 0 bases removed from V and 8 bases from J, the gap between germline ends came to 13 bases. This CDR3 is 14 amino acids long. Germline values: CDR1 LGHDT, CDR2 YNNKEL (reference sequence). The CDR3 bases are TGTGCCAGCAGCCAAGAGCGGGGTCGACCGGGCTACACCTTC. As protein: CASSQERGRPGYTF.

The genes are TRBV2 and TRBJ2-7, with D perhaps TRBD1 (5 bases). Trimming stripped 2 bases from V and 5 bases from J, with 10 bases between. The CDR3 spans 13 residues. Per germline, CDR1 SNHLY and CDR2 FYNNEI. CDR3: CASSEQGLHEQYF. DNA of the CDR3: TGTGCCAGCAGTGAACAGGGCCTACACGAGCAGTACTTC.

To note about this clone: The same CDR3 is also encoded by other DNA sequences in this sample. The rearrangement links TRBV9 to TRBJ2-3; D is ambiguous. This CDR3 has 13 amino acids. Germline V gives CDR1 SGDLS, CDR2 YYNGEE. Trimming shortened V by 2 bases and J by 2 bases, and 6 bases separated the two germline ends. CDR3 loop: CASSVSSTDTQYF. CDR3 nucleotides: TGTGCCAGCAGCGTGTCGTCCACAGATACGCAGTATTTT.